This is a list of T cell receptor beta chains from one sample in a study of siplizumab effects on memory and regulatory T cells. Data came from immunoSEQ multiplex PCR; TCRdb stores just in-frame clones and leaves some out. The sample yields tens of thousands of clones, 91% seen once. Material for sequencing was CD8+ T cells sorted from blood. These receptors all stem from a human donor in good health. Each CDR3 is given without its conserved first and last residue. The order of the fields is clone size, V gene, CDR3 protein. Only some rows state a clone size, as once, few, many or a class for expanded clones.

. | TRBV5-6 | ASSTDPGGTLYNEQF
. | TRBV5-1 | ASSLFVGNTEAF
. | TRBV14 | ASRRAPSYEQY
. | TRBV6-5 | ASANQGRANEQF
. | TRBV11-3 | ASSPQGLAGDPQETQY
. | TRBV11-2 | ASSLFAGGYEQY
. | TRBV29-1 | SVEAGTGTGELF
. | TRBV9 | ASSPTPGDEQF
. | TRBV18 | ASSPPSSYEQY
once | TRBV27 | ASSLSGGLGELF
. | TRBV13 | ASSLGGGNYEQY
. | TRBV2 | ASSPPRTGVRNEQF
. | TRBV6-1 | ASMVLTT
. | TRBV12-5 | ASGNLAGVHHEQF
. | TRBV19 | ASSRGSRGFSEAF
. | TRBV27 | ASSWVNTDTQY
. | TRBV6-6 | ASSYSGDDEQF
. | TRBV4-2 | ASSQDPGLGRSQETQY
. | TRBV11-1 | ASSLGLAGDEQF
. | TRBV7-2 | AARGIYYGYT
. | TRBV9 | ASGPREAF
. | TRBV6-1 | ASSDGNEQF
. | TRBV11-2 | ASSLGPGSSYEQY
once | TRBV5-4 | ASSPEFPHEQY
once | TRBV27 | ASSWTSGTKYEQY
. | TRBV29-1 | SVVEGEQY
. | TRBV7-3 | ASSLGTGAEQY
. | TRBV4-1 | ASSQRTSGRTDTQY
. | TRBV11-2 | ASSSPSPEWSGNTEAF
. | TRBV4-2 | ASSQYQTGELF
. | TRBV6-6 | ASHLGIWVGEQF
. | TRBV6-5 | ASSYAGGVGNTEAF
. | TRBV18 | ASSPSFRDEGYGYT
. | TRBV13 | ASSLRGAGDTEAF
. | TRBV20-1 | SEKGYEQY
. | TRBV14 | ASSPLAGGSLAKNIQY
few | TRBV4-1 | ASSQEQSAGSYEQY
. | TRBV18 | ASSPGPVAGGPYNEQF
. | TRBV7-9 | ASSAPGVKETQY
. | TRBV5-6 | ASSLREQGNTEAF
. | TRBV7-3 | ASSPQGGGTEAF
. | TRBV7-9 | ASSLGFRDNQPQH
. | TRBV7-9 | ASSSWDGYNEQF
. | TRBV6-5 | ASSYAPGATTTEAF
. | TRBV27 | ASSPLERGGTGELF
. | TRBV29-1 | SVEDRWVAGLNQPQH
. | TRBV7-9 | ASSLGEQPQH
. | TRBV6-1 | ASSEGLAGSYEQY